This T cell receptor beta chain came from a study of cytomegalovirus exposure and HLA in healthy donors. It was with 60 Vbeta and 13 Jbeta primers that the PCR ran. Data came from immunoSEQ multiplex PCR; TCRdb stores just in-frame clones and leaves some out. The table records 50,000 to 70,000 clones, about three quarters of them present only once. Sequences were obtained from PBMCs. The origin of this receptor is a female donor in good health and CMV-seronegative.

For the CDR3, the DNA is TGTGCCAGCAGCTTTATTAGCGGGGGGGCCTCGGGTGAGCAGTTCTTC. Translating it yields CASSFISGGASGEQFF. This sequence joins TRBV5-6 and TRBJ2-1; 11 bases map to TRBD2. The CDR3 has 16 residues. Germline CDR1 is SGHDT and CDR2 is YYEEEE. With V trimmed by 2 bases and J by 9 bases, 10 bases remained unmatched.